These T cell receptor beta chains were read from a single sample in a study of blood T cells in healthy people across ages. TCRdb processed the 5' RACE reads anew with MiXCR; each CDR3 protein has one entry. Of about 590,000 distinct CDR3 sequences listed, less than 35% are singletons. Sequencing input: blood. Receptors originate from a woman of 80 years or more in good health. Both conserved end residues are part of each CDR3.

v_call	j_call	cdr3_aa
TRBV30	TRBJ2-7	CAWSPGQDIEQYF
TRBV9	TRBJ1-1	CASSPRQGMNTEAFF
TRBV20-1	TRBJ1-2	CSARDPVRTGVDGYTF
TRBV27	TRBJ2-7	CASSFSGPRWLYEQYF
TRBV30	TRBJ1-2	CAWSIGGSNYGYTF
TRBV6-2/TRBV6-3	TRBJ2-7	CAISTASGGEQYF
TRBV7-8	TRBJ2-7	CASSLTGVDYEQYF
TRBV5-1	TRBJ2-1	CASRALAGHNEQFF
TRBV14	TRBJ2-3	CVSSQDLQAAQYF
TRBV29-1	TRBJ2-7	CSAAGRRSSYEQYF
TRBV4-2	TRBJ1-5	CASSQDAAGGRRQPQHF
TRBV20-1	TRBJ2-7	CSARDSTGVNYEQYF
TRBV5-1	TRBJ2-3	CASSLRHEVPTDTQYF
TRBV2	TRBJ1-1	CVSSEMGQSYTEAFF
TRBV30	TRBJ2-7	CAWSPGRGKQYF
TRBV20-1	TRBJ2-4	CSAVGGTENIQYF
TRBV9	TRBJ2-5	CASSPRLAGYETQYF
TRBV4-1	TRBJ1-5	CASSQVTDRAQPQHF
TRBV20-1	TRBJ2-1	CSAKSGVPYNEQFF
TRBV27	TRBJ1-4	CASSLEVGEKLFF
TRBV4-3	TRBJ1-4	CASSNNYEKLFF
TRBV25-1	TRBJ2-5	CASSEQRIQETQYF
TRBV5-6	TRBJ2-5	CASSLTGGTDEQYF
TRBV6-6	TRBJ1-2	CASSVRDSPDGTF
TRBV19	TRBJ1-6	CASSASGLRESPLHF
TRBV24-1	TRBJ2-2	CATAGTGVTNTGELFF
TRBV9	TRBJ1-4	CASSERDISPKRFF
TRBV12-3/TRBV12-4	TRBJ1-2	CASSFAPTPNYGYTF
TRBV20-1	TRBJ1-6	CSARATGNSNSPLHF
TRBV5-1	TRBJ2-6	CASSLAGQNPGANVLTF
TRBV7-2	TRBJ2-1	CASRYPGDEQFF
TRBV18	TRBJ1-2	CASSRDRDGGYTF
TRBV20-1	TRBJ2-3	CSARGWSGSTDTQYF
TRBV20-1	TRBJ1-1	CSAWIRDRGPTEAFF
TRBV20-1	TRBJ2-3	CSAAVLGGADTQYF
TRBV7-2	TRBJ1-2	CASSGETGSYGYTF
TRBV5-6	TRBJ2-7	CASSTGLAGGPLYEQYF
TRBV28	TRBJ2-1	CANSPSGGASEQFF
TRBV20-1	TRBJ1-6	CSALDRGRLPLHF
TRBV5-1	TRBJ2-5	CASSSKMKPGWETQYF
TRBV18	TRBJ1-1	CASSPKKQGDTEAFF
TRBV7-2	TRBJ2-5	CASSLPRTQEAQYF
TRBV4-1	TRBJ2-3	CASSRTSGRTDTQYF
TRBV6-2/TRBV6-3	TRBJ1-1	CASSSATGGRTEAFF
TRBV6-5	TRBJ1-5	CASSHLGTTGRIGQPQHF
TRBV9	TRBJ2-2	CASSGGPLAGRSNTGELFF
TRBV20-1	TRBJ1-1	CSAPWTGADTEAFF
TRBV7-7	TRBJ2-2	CASSLLAGRTGELFF
TRBV6-1	TRBJ1-5	CASSPGRSQPQHF
TRBV27	TRBJ1-1	CASSLQIVSPEAFF
TRBV30	TRBJ1-2	CAWQTGLNYGYTF
TRBV11-2	TRBJ2-3	CASSFGGDISTDTQYF
TRBV7-9	TRBJ1-2	CAIGGGMDYGYTF
TRBV4-1	TRBJ1-2	CASSQESGSNYGYTF
TRBV2	TRBJ1-5	CASRGTGIRNQPQHF
TRBV5-6	TRBJ1-5	CASSLNRGTGNQPQHF
TRBV9	TRBJ2-1	CASSPHAGSSYNEQFF
TRBV20-1	TRBJ2-3	CSARDLGQSVTDTQYF
TRBV20-1	TRBJ1-1	CSARDHRGRAEAFF
TRBV12-3/TRBV12-4	TRBJ2-3	CASSLSGFTDTQYF